This record concerns one TCR beta chain sequence. The data stem from a study of T cells in Graves' hyperthyroidism and ophthalmopathy. Turning to the study itself: Prior to any treatment, at the point of initial diagnosis, peripheral blood was collected.

The TCR beta CDR3 regions underwent amplification using RNA transcripts as the source. HTBI primers were used for first-round RT-PCR of the TCR CDR3. TCRdb called the multiplex PCR reads again in MiXCR, with one record for every CDR3 protein. This sample has a few hundred thousand distinct CDR3 sequences, with roughly 14% found just once. Germline loops: CDR1 LNHDA, CDR2 SQIVND (reference sequence). The CDR3 loop spans 18 amino acids. With V trimmed by 7 bases and J by 0 bases, 16 bases remained unmatched. The chain employs TRBV19 and TRBJ2-7, with TRBD2 matching 9 bases. The TCR was taken from a woman younger than 45 with Graves' ophthalmopathy. Sequenced sample: blood. The CDR3 spells CASIPSPTSGIGSYEQYF. CDR3 DNA sequence: TGTGCCAGTATTCCGTCTCCGACTAGCGGAATAGGCTCCTACGAGCAGTACTTC.